The source of this T cell receptor (beta chain) is a study of molecular identifiers for immune sequencing clone quantification. Ten or more counts support this clonotype. Naive CD8 T cells were FACS-sorted by CD8+CD4-CCR7+CD45RA+ markers. From germline, CDR1 is SQVTM and CDR2 ANQGSEA. The CDR3 has 15 amino acids. V shed 3 bases and J shed 0 bases, with 15 bases lying between them. From the PCR reads, TCRdb called clonotypes with MiXCR, one entry per CDR3 protein. The sample has some 88,000 distinct CDR3 sequences, roughly a fifth seen once. The clonotype comes from a human donor in good health. Some libraries in this study had Jurkat cell RNA spiked in. Sequenced material: naive CD8+ T cells from blood, with Jurkat cell RNA spiked in. Sample subset: FACS-sorted CD8+CD4-CCR7+CD45RA+ naive T cells. This chain connects TRBV29-1 to TRBJ2-7; D possibly matches TRBD1 or TRBD2 (5 bases each). The CDR3 protein is CSVEEAVQGSYEQYF. As DNA, the CDR3 is TGCAGCGTTGAGGAGGCCGTGCAGGGCTCCTACGAGCAGTACTTC.